This TCR beta chain was captured by sequencing in a study of blood T cell dynamics during melanoma immunotherapy. Time point indicated: week 3, after first cycle of checkpoint inhibitor. No patient had earlier systemic cancer treatment, concurrent immunosuppressants, or another active cancer. The table came from immunoSEQ multiplex PCR; TCRdb's copy has only in-frame clones and leaves some out. The sample has 15,000 to 20,000 clones, about 95% seen once. The germline gives CDR1 SGHDN, CDR2 FVKESK. V was shortened by 10 bases and J by 5 bases, with 14 bases between the two germline ends. There are 12 residues in the CDR3.

Sample: effector memory CD8+ T cells from blood, taken from a patient treated with checkpoint blockade. The sequence was collected from a human donor with melanoma. The rearrangement joins TRBV14 to TRBJ1-2; D gene uncertain. The CDR3 region has the DNA TGTGCCACCCGGAACACTTCATATGGCTACACCTTC. It codes for CATRNTSYGYTF. The entire variable domain, with the rest obtained from reference TRBV14 and TRBJ1-2, is as follows: EAGVTQFPSHSVIEKGQTVTLRCDPISGHDNLYWYRRVMGKEIKFLLHFVKESKQDESGMPNNRFLAERTGGTYSTLKVQPAELEDSGVYFCATRNTSYGYTFGSGTRLTVV.